The next 20 T cell receptor beta chains were all read from a single sample in a study of shared clonotypes between healthy human individuals. Naive-designated CD8 cells lacked CD45RO, were positively enriched for CCR7, and omitted terminally differentiated effector memory CD45RA+ cells. Sequencing used immunoSEQ multiplex PCR; TCRdb keeps in-frame clones, though not all of them. Seen here are about 2.2 million clones, roughly 93% observed once, and the top ten hold about 1.7%. Specimen: naive CD8+ T cells from PBMCs. Receptor source: a young man in good health. Some clones in this sample may be carry-over from other donors' samples.

V gene TRBV21-1 combines with J gene TRBJ1-2. TRBV21-1 is an annotated pseudogene. This CDR3 region has 15 residues. The CDR3 sequence is CASSITGEGNYGYTF. CDR3 coding DNA: TGTGCCAGCAGCATCACAGGGGAGGGGAACTATGGCTACACCTTC.

The rearrangement joins TRBV13 to TRBJ2-2; 10 bases are shared with TRBD1. Germline V gene lookup returns CDR1 PRHDT and CDR2 FYEKMQ (reference sequence). The ends lost 5 bases at V and 7 bases at J; junction bases unmatched: 10. The CDR3 runs to 16 residues. The CDR3 bases are TGTGCCAGCAGCAACCGACAGGGGGCAAGGTTCGGGGAGCTGTTTTTT. This sequence encodes CASSNRQGARFGELFF.

The chain recombines TRBV27 with TRBJ1-5, with D possibly being TRBD1 (6 bases). Trimming removed 6 bases from V and 5 bases from J, with 17 bases in between. This CDR3 is built from 15 residues. Germline V gene lookup returns CDR1 MNHEY and CDR2 SMNVEV (reference sequence). The CDR3 loop is CASRSTGQFHQPQHF. For the CDR3, the DNA is TGTGCCAGCAGATCCACCGGACAGTTCCATCAGCCCCAGCATTTT.

V gene TRBV7-6 combines with J gene TRBJ1-5; 12 nucleotides align to TRBD1. Trimming took 5 bases from V and 7 from J; bases not matched to a gene: 3. CDR3 size: 14 residues. Germline V CDR1 and CDR2: SGHVS, FNYEAQ. The CDR3 loop reads CASSLGQGAQPQHF. The CDR3 region has the DNA TGTGCCAGCAGCCTGGGACAGGGGGCCCAGCCCCAGCATTTT.

As regards this clone: Distinct nucleotide sequences in the sample also encode this CDR3. The rearrangement links TRBV4-1 to TRBJ1-2; no clear D gene. V gave up 0 bases and J gave up 4 bases, with 3 bases separating them. Germline values: CDR1 MGHRA, CDR2 YSYEKL. The CDR3 is made up of 12 amino acids. The CDR3 protein is CASSQDSYGYTF. As DNA, the CDR3 is TGCGCCAGCAGCCAAGATAGCTATGGCTACACCTTC.

V gene TRBV27 combines with J gene TRBJ2-5, with TRBD2 identical over 11 bases. The CDR3 has 17 residues. CDR1 is MNHEY, CDR2 SMNVEV, per germline (reference sequence). Trimming at V came to 4 bases and at J to 4 bases, leaving 11 bases not matched to a gene. CDR3 DNA sequence: TGTGCCAGCAGTTATGTTGCTAGCGGGAGGCCGGGAGAGACCCAGTACTTC. This codes for CASSYVASGRPGETQYF.

Here the CDR3 DNA reads TGTGCCAGCAGTTTAATGAGCGGCTACGCATCCTACGAGCAGTACTTC. Encoded protein: CASSLMSGYASYEQYF. The chain combines TRBV27 with TRBJ2-7, with D perhaps matching TRBD2 (5 bases). The length of the CDR3 is 16 residues. Germline CDR1 reads MNHEY; CDR2 reads SMNVEV (reference sequence). V lost 2 bases and J 1 base, leaving 15 bases between the germline ends.

The chain carries TRBV28 and TRBJ2-2; D remains unclear. The CDR3 is made up of 10 amino acids. Germline V gene lookup returns CDR1 MDHEN and CDR2 SYDVKM. Trimming removed 6 bases at V and 7 bases at J, with 3 bases between. Here the CDR3 reads CASRGGELFF. In nucleotides, the CDR3 is TGTGCCAGCAGGGGCGGGGAGCTGTTTTTT.

The chain couples TRBV4-1 to TRBJ1-1; perhaps TRBD1 as D (5 bases). Germline values: CDR1 MGHRA, CDR2 YSYEKL. The ends were cut back, 0 bases at V and 4 bases at J, with 12 bases in the middle. The CDR3 is 15 residues long. The CDR3 DNA sequence: TGCGCCAGCAGCCAAGATTCGTTGGGGACCACTGAAGCTTTCTTT. Amino acid sequence: CASSQDSLGTTEAFF.

Notes on this clone: One junction end does not reproduce the germline sequence, and a read error may be involved. The chain couples TRBV4-2 to TRBJ2-5, with a possible D match to TRBD2 (6 bases). Germline V gives CDR1 LGHNA, CDR2 YNFKEQ. CDR3 length equals 17 residues. The CDR3 loop reads CASRQALGLTTEETQYF. For the CDR3, the DNA is TGTGCCAGCAGACAAGCGTTGGGACTCACCACCGAAGAGACCCAGTACTTC.

V usage is TRBV4-3 and J usage is TRBJ2-1; no clear D gene. This CDR3 spans 13 amino acids. Deletions cut 8 bases from V and 6 bases from J, with 14 bases between. Germline CDR1 LGHNA, CDR2 YSLEER. CDR3 bases: TGCGCCAGCGGACCCGTAGAAGGCAATGAGCAGTTCTTC. It encodes CASGPVEGNEQFF.

The rearrangement joins TRBV28 to TRBJ2-2; 7 nucleotides agree with TRBD2. The germline V gene encodes CDR1 MDHEN and CDR2 SYDVKM. The J segment lost 1 base and the V segment lost 2 bases, leaving 4 bases of the junction unmatched. This CDR3 has 16 amino acids. Here the CDR3 DNA reads TGTGCCAGCAGTTTAGAGACTAGCAGGAACACCGGGGAGCTGTTTTTT. It specifies CASSLETSRNTGELFF.

CDR3 nucleotides: TGTGCCAGCAGTTGGGACTCAGATGGCTACGAGCAGTACTTC. Its translation is CASSWDSDGYEQYF. The chain combines TRBV6-6 with TRBJ2-7, with D tentatively TRBD2 (6 bases). The CDR3 is 14 amino acids. CDR1 MNHNY and CDR2 SVGAGI come from the germline V gene (reference sequence). Trimming stripped 4 bases from V and 3 bases from J, with 13 bases between.

V usage is TRBV7-9 and J usage is TRBJ2-2; 10 bases are a match to TRBD2. Germline V CDR1 and CDR2: SEHNR, FQNEAQ (reference sequence). The CDR3 has 19 residues. J lost 3 bases, V lost 5 bases, and 15 bases had no gene match. CDR3 sequence reads: CASSLIGASGSLDTGELFF. CDR3 nucleotide sequence: TGTGCCAGCAGCCTCATCGGGGCTAGCGGGAGTCTTGACACCGGGGAGCTGTTTTTT.

The gene calls are TRBV27 and TRBJ2-7; 9 bases map to TRBD2. V shed 2 bases, J shed 3 bases, and the junction held 5 bases outside the gene matches. The CDR3 consists of 15 residues. Germline V gene lookup returns CDR1 MNHEY and CDR2 SMNVEV (reference sequence). The CDR3 coding sequence is TGTGCCAGCAGTTTAGGAGTAGCGGGAGTCTACGAGCAGTACTTC. Translation: CASSLGVAGVYEQYF.

The V call is TRBV9, the J call TRBJ2-1; the D gene is possibly TRBD2 (6 bases). The CDR3 consists of 13 residues. V was clipped by 3 bases and J by 8 bases, with 12 bases between them. CDR1 is SGDLS and CDR2 is YYNGEE in the germline V gene. CDR3 residues: CASSGTKHYEQFF. CDR3 DNA sequence: TGTGCCAGCAGCGGGACTAAGCACTATGAGCAGTTCTTC.

With regard to this clone: Other nucleotide sequences in the sample specify the same CDR3. The chain is built from TRBV4-2 and TRBJ2-7; D gene uncertain. The length of the CDR3 is 13 residues. V was shortened by 1 base and J by 0 bases, with 4 bases between the two germline ends. Germline lookup yields CDR1 LGHNA and CDR2 YNFKEQ. CDR3 sequence reads: CASSQGLSYEQYF. CDR3 nucleotides: TGTGCCAGCAGCCAAGGTCTCTCCTACGAGCAGTACTTC.

This clone was counted between two and nine times. J is TRBJ1-5 and V is TRBV10-3; tentative D call: TRBD1 (5 bases). The CDR3 has 15 residues. Trimming left V 0 bases short and J 1 base short, with 7 bases between. CDR1 and CDR2 from the germline V gene are ENHRY and SYGVKD. The CDR3 here is CAISESGLSNQPQHF. In DNA, the CDR3 is TGTGCCATCAGTGAGTCGGGACTCAGCAATCAGCCCCAGCATTTT.

This clone has a single count. This rearrangement joins TRBV6-6 to TRBJ1-4, with no clear D. The V and J ends lost 1 base and 0 bases respectively, with 6 bases between them. The CDR3 covers 15 residues. CDR1 and CDR2 (germline): MNHNY, SVGAGI (reference sequence). This CDR3 is CASSYLESTNEKLFF. The CDR3 coding sequence is TGTGCCAGCAGTTACTTGGAGTCAACTAATGAAAAACTGTTTTTT.

This clone was counted a few times. The chain carries TRBV5-1 and TRBJ2-2; D may be TRBD1 (6 bases). The length of the CDR3 is 15 residues. Trimming took 0 bases from V and 4 from J, leaving 10 bases between them. CDR1 SGHRS and CDR2 YFSETQ come from the germline V gene. CDR3 sequence reads: CASSLAQGSTGELFF. The CDR3 DNA follows: TGCGCCAGCAGCTTGGCCCAGGGGTCCACCGGGGAGCTGTTTTTT. The complete variable domain, with remaining parts taken from reference TRBV5-1 and TRBJ2-2, reads KAGVTQTPRYLIKTRGQQVTLSCSPISGHRSVSWYQQTPGQGLQFLFEYFSETQRNKGNFPGRFSGRQFSNSRSEMNVSTLELGDSALYLCASSLAQGSTGELFFGEGSRLTVL.